This TCR beta chain was profiled in a study of patients and donors after allogeneic stem cell transplantation (dated by TCRdb to 2020 to 2021). Library preparation employed RT-PCR. This sample was sequenced with a NextSeq 550. TCRdb's own reprocessing of the public reads used fastp at Q25 and MiXCR and kept productive beta chains. Every entry covers one CDR3 protein and lists the most common genes and DNA from its rows. This sample lists 90,000 to 120,000 distinct CDR3 sequences; 35% were detected once. The leading ten clones occupy roughly 27% of the sample. This clonotype was seen a single time. No cognate antigen has been identified for it. No base qualities exist here, and no much larger clone lies one base off it. One read represents weak support. The material sequenced was blood, either unsorted or a sorted T cell fraction (not recorded which). The receptor comes from a human donor who was either an allogeneic HSCT recipient or a stem cell or donor lymphocyte infusion donor (not recorded which). It is not recorded whose cells these are; they may come from a transplant donor.

The nucleotide sequence is given as TGTGCCAGCAGTGACGGGACAGGGGCTAACTATGGCTACACCTTC. Translation gives CASSDGTGANYGYTF. Recombination linked TRBV2 to TRBJ1-2, with 10 middle bases fitting TRBD1. Its CDR3 holds 15 amino acids, cysteine through phenylalanine. The only DNA kept is the CDR3, 45 bases in frame from the first base. Germline trimming amounts to 3 bases on V and 0 bases on J, with 1 as the count of junction bases outside the gene matches. Reading the germline V gene gives CDR1 SNHLY and CDR2 FYNNEI.